A selection of T cell receptor beta chains follows, all from one sample in a study of blood T cell repertoires in COVID-19. Clones were sequenced by immunoSEQ multiplex PCR, and TCRdb holds only the in-frame ones, with some missing. Here the sample spans 200,000 or so clones, approximately 92% being singletons. The specimen was PBMCs or T cells enriched from blood (not recorded which). Receptors originate from a woman aged 18-29 years in a cohort exposed to, infected with or recovered from COVID-19 (not recorded which). The CDR3 runs from the conserved cysteine through the conserved F or W. Fields, in order: J gene, V gene, D gene, clone size, CDR3 protein, CDR3 DNA. A D gene is named only where the DNA matches it firmly. Clone size is shown for a subset of rows, as once, few, many or a class of expanded clone.

TRBJ2-5 TRBV28 TRBD2 . CASSKNGGGRGGETQYF TGTGCCAGCAGTAAAAATGGTGGCGGGAGGGGGGGAGAGACCCAGTACTTC
TRBJ1-2 TRBV12-3/TRBV12-4 . . CASSRGGYTF TGTGCCAGCTCCCGGGGGGGTTACACCTTC
TRBJ1-2 TRBV5-1 TRBD1 . CASSLVSGQELGYTF TGCGCCAGCAGCTTGGTCTCGGGACAGGAATTAGGCTACACCTTC
TRBJ1-5 TRBV6-5 . . CASSYSLGAQPQHF TGTGCCAGCAGTTACTCGTTAGGGGCTCAGCCCCAGCATTTT
TRBJ2-7 TRBV7-6 TRBD2 . CASSFNPSGTYEQYF TGTGCCAGCAGCTTCAATCCTAGCGGAACCTACGAGCAGTACTTC
TRBJ1-6 TRBV7-2 TRBD1 . CASSLSRDRGQQDLHF TGTGCCAGCAGCTTATCCCGGGACAGGGGTCAGCAAGACCTCCACTTT
TRBJ2-2 TRBV7-6 TRBD1 few CASSLARQGANTGELFF TGTGCCAGCAGCTTAGCTCGACAGGGTGCGAACACCGGGGAGCTGTTTTTT
TRBJ2-1 TRBV18 . . CASSPPRLALRYNEQFF TGTGCCAGCTCACCACCCCGGCTAGCATTGAGGTACAATGAGCAGTTCTTC
TRBJ2-7 TRBV27 . . CASSVGLYYEQYF TGTGCCAGCAGTGTCGGACTTTACTACGAGCAGTACTTC
TRBJ1-4 TRBV2 TRBD1 . CASIPGQAGREKLFF TGTGCCAGCATCCCGGGACAGGCTGGGAGGGAAAAACTGTTTTTT
TRBJ2-2 TRBV5-4 TRBD2 few CASSPGLAGGVDTGELFF TGTGCCAGCAGCCCGGGACTAGCGGGAGGCGTTGACACCGGGGAGCTGTTTTTT
TRBJ2-3 TRBV10-2 . . CASSSGATDTQYF TGCGCCAGCAGTTCGGGAGCCACAGATACGCAGTATTTT
TRBJ1-6 TRBV28 TRBD1 . CASATVYRQGAWSPLHF TGTGCCAGCGCTACCGTTTATAGACAGGGGGCATGGTCACCCCTCCACTTT
TRBJ2-2 TRBV5-1 . . CASSFQTNTGELFF TGCGCCAGCAGCTTCCAGACGAACACCGGGGAGCTGTTTTTT
TRBJ2-3 TRBV5-1 . . CASNQASSTDTQYF TGCGCCAGCAATCAGGCCTCTAGCACAGATACGCAGTATTTT
TRBJ1-2 TRBV27 TRBD1 . CASSQRQGANGYTF TGTGCCAGCAGCCAGCGACAGGGGGCCAATGGCTACACCTTC
TRBJ2-1 TRBV7-3 TRBD1 once CASSQGAYEQFF TGTGCCAGCAGCCAGGGGGCCTATGAGCAGTTCTTC
TRBJ1-1 TRBV12-3/TRBV12-4 . . CASRTTETEAFF TGTGCCAGCAGGACTACAGAAACTGAAGCTTTCTTT
TRBJ1-2 TRBV5-1 TRBD1 . CASTPGQLVRSGGYTF TGCGCCAGCACTCCGGGACAGTTGGTGCGGAGTGGTGGCTACACCTTC
TRBJ2-7 TRBV6-5 TRBD1 . CASSQGDRAYEQYF TGTGCCAGCTCCCAGGGGGACAGAGCCTACGAGCAGTACTTC
TRBJ1-1 TRBV11-3 . . CASSLATLGVRAFF TGTGCCAGCAGCTTGGCGACCCTCGGAGTCCGGGCTTTCTTT
TRBJ2-1 TRBV5-1 TRBD2 . CASSPGTSVPDYNEQFF TGCGCCAGCAGCCCCGGGACTAGCGTCCCCGATTACAATGAGCAGTTCTTC
TRBJ1-1 TRBV9 TRBD1 . CAAGQGLNTEAFF TGTGCCGCGGGACAGGGGTTGAACACTGAAGCTTTCTTT
TRBJ1-1 TRBV27 . . CASTTGRNTEAFF TGTGCCAGCACCACAGGGAGGAACACTGAAGCTTTCTTT
TRBJ1-2 TRBV9 . . CASSVNGQRGYTF TGTGCCAGCAGCGTAAATGGACAACGAGGCTACACCTTC
TRBJ1-1 TRBV7-9 . . CASSLASTEAFF TGTGCCAGCAGCTTAGCCTCCACTGAAGCTTTCTTT
TRBJ2-1 TRBV12-3/TRBV12-4 TRBD2 . CASGAGGPYEQFF TGTGCCAGCGGGGCGGGAGGGCCTTATGAGCAGTTCTTC
TRBJ1-2 TRBV4-1 TRBD1 once CASSQSSDRESHGTYGYTF TGCGCCAGCAGCCAGTCCTCGGACAGGGAGTCCCATGGTACCTATGGCTACACCTTC
TRBJ2-7 TRBV12-3/TRBV12-4 . few CASSLRGGEQYF TGTGCCAGCAGTTTAAGAGGGGGCGAGCAGTACTTC
TRBJ2-3 TRBV9 . once CASSAGQTSTDTQYF TGTGCCAGCAGCGCGGGACAAACGTCCACAGATACGCAGTATTTT
TRBJ1-1 TRBV6-1 . . CASSEDVRSGNTEAFF TGTGCCAGCAGTGAAGATGTCCGATCGGGAAACACTGAAGCTTTCTTT
TRBJ2-3 TRBV11-2 . . CASSPQKRGDTQYF TGTGCCAGCAGCCCCCAGAAAAGGGGGGATACGCAGTATTTT
TRBJ2-1 TRBV18 TRBD2 . CASSPSGLAGGSEQFF TGTGCCAGCTCACCCTCGGGACTAGCGGGAGGTAGTGAGCAGTTCTTC
TRBJ2-4 TRBV11-3 TRBD2 . CASSLGRGTVAKNIQYF TGTGCCAGCAGCCTCGGGAGGGGGACCGTAGCCAAAAACATTCAGTACTTC
TRBJ2-7 TRBV19 TRBD1 . CASSPSLGTGASGQYF TGTGCCAGTAGTCCTAGTTTAGGGACAGGGGCCTCTGGGCAGTACTTC
TRBJ2-7 TRBV7-9 TRBD1 . CASRQTGDEQYF TGTGCCAGCAGACAGACAGGGGACGAGCAGTACTTC
TRBJ2-6 TRBV7-2 . . CASSLGLSGANVLTF TGTGCCAGCAGCTTAGGACTATCTGGGGCCAACGTCCTGACTTTC
TRBJ2-7 TRBV6-5 TRBD1 . CASSFYRDSSYEQYF TGTGCCAGCAGTTTTTACCGGGACAGCTCCTACGAGCAGTACTTC
TRBJ1-1 TRBV7-9 . once CASSPYNTEAFF TGTGCCAGCAGCCCTTATAACACTGAAGCTTTCTTT
TRBJ1-5 TRBV2 . few CASRDTNQPQHF TGTGCCAGCAGGGACACAAATCAGCCCCAGCATTTT
TRBJ1-1 TRBV13 . once CASSPRGNTEAFF TGTGCCAGCAGCCCCCGGGGGAACACTGAAGCTTTCTTT
TRBJ2-1 TRBV6-5 . . CASRGRGFYNEQFF TGTGCCAGCAGGGGACGGGGGTTCTACAATGAGCAGTTCTTC
TRBJ1-1 TRBV27 TRBD1 . CASSLSAGGITEAFF TGTGCCAGCAGTTTATCGGCAGGGGGCATAACTGAAGCTTTCTTT
TRBJ2-7 TRBV6-5 TRBD2 . CASSYSSGTAIEQYF TGTGCCAGCAGTTATTCTAGCGGGACAGCGATCGAGCAGTACTTC
TRBJ2-2 TRBV7-7 TRBD2 . CASSLVAGANTGELFF TGTGCTAGCAGCTTAGTAGCGGGCGCGAACACCGGGGAGCTGTTTTTT
TRBJ1-1 TRBV11-2 . once CASSFITTEAFF TGTGCCAGCAGCTTTATCACAACTGAAGCTTTCTTT
TRBJ1-3 TRBV28 TRBD1 . CASTKMTGESGNTIYF TGTGCCAGCACGAAAATGACAGGGGAGTCTGGAAACACCATATATTTT
TRBJ2-1 TRBV28 TRBD2 . CASSSLLAGGPDEQFF TGTGCCAGCAGTTCATTGCTAGCGGGGGGGCCTGATGAGCAGTTCTTC
TRBJ1-4 TRBV7-6 . . CASSQVRGTNEKLFF TGTGCCAGCAGCCAAGTCAGGGGAACTAATGAAAAACTGTTTTTT
TRBJ2-1 TRBV3-1/TRBV3-2 . . CASSLSLVNEQFF TGTGCCAGCAGCCTTTCACTAGTGAATGAGCAGTTCTTC